This T cell receptor beta chain was sequenced during a study of blood T cell repertoires in COVID-19. Study information: Italy, Spain and the United States were the sources of the convalescent and acute COVID-19 samples.

Profiling relied on immunoSEQ multiplex PCR, and the TCRdb table lists in-frame clones only, not all of them. This table holds approximately 140,000 clones, around 79% found once. The CDR3 is 13 residues long. V was cut by 7 bases and J by 1 base, with 10 bases left in between. Germline lookup yields CDR1 SNHLY and CDR2 FYNNEI. The specimen sequenced was peripheral blood. The clonotype originates from a man aged 55 to 70 with acute or convalescent COVID-19. The V call is TRBV2, the J call TRBJ1-1; no firm D call. The CDR3 region is CASTSGRNTEAFF. DNA of the CDR3: TGTGCCAGCACATCCGGTAGGAACACTGAAGCTTTCTTT. Looking up the rest from reference TRBV2 and TRBJ1-1 gives the full variable domain: EPEVTQTPSHQVTQMGQEVILRCVPISNHLYFYWYRQILGQKVEFLVSFYNNEISEKSEIFDDQFSVERPDGSNFTLKIRSTKLEDSAMYFCASTSGRNTEAFFGQGTRLTVV.